This T cell receptor (beta chain) was found in a study of OX40 agonist ivuxolimab in advanced cancers. In the study overall: Ivuxolimab was an agonistic, fully human IgG2 monoclonal antibody directed against OX40 (CD134), a costimulatory receptor. Intravenous ivuxolimab was administered to patients every 2 weeks at six dose levels: 0.01, 0.1, 0.3, 1.5, 3 and 10 mg/kg. Of the roughly 53 patients in dose escalation, about 19 had hepatocellular carcinoma, approximately 15 had melanoma, 9 had renal cell carcinoma and 9 had head and neck cancer. The dose-escalation cohort was about 86% male with a mean age of approximately 60 years, ranging from roughly 20 to 80. Prior anti-PD-1, anti-PD-L1 or anti-CTLA-4 therapy was permitted, and 30% to 45% of dose-escalation patients had received checkpoint inhibitors. Partial responses were achieved by three dose-escalation patients, of whom one had hepatocellular carcinoma and two had cutaneous melanoma. The purpose of peripheral TCRbeta sequencing was to test whether ivuxolimab changed TCR sequence diversity and led to clonal T-cell expansion. The paper covers the monotherapy dose-escalation part of the phase I ivuxolimab trial, which included N = 52 patients.

Trimming takes 2 bases from V and 0 bases from J, and the germline ends sit 10 bases apart. The CDR3 measures 15 amino acids from cysteine to phenylalanine. CDR3 DNA only is kept here, 45 bases in frame from base 1. The germline V gene gives CDR1 as SGHRS and CDR2 as YFSETQ. The research as a whole found: After ivuxolimab, more expanded clones were found on average in CD8+ T cells than in CD4+ T cells. Low levels of normalized T-cell clonal expansion were also seen in some nonresponding patients. At doses of 0.1 to 3.0 mg/kg, clonal expansion of both CD4+ and CD8+ T cells in blood was seen between baseline and week 6. Which antigens the clonally expanded peripheral T cells were specific for was not determined. In the 0.1-3.0 mg/kg groups, partial responders had among the lowest normalized peripheral clonal expansion, particularly in CD8+ T cells.

Concerning this clone itself: Its antigen is unknown. The input lacks base qualities; no much larger clone sits a single base away.

Patients with autoimmune disease history or receiving systemic immunosuppression were excluded from the trial. Peripheral blood for TCR sequencing was collected from all dose cohorts at baseline, on cycle 4 day 1, and on cycle 7 day 1. Samples came from an open-label, multicenter, first-in-human phase I dose-escalation trial of ivuxolimab. Adults with locally advanced or metastatic melanoma, renal cell carcinoma, hepatocellular carcinoma or head and neck squamous cell carcinoma were enrolled in the trial. Before TCR sequencing, CD4+ T cells and CD8+ T cells were sorted from peripheral blood as separate populations. For sequencing of the TCRbeta CDR3 region, genomic DNA was extracted from the sorted cells. TCRbeta CDR3 regions were sequenced using the immunoSEQ Assay. As stored in TCRdb, this immuneACCESS dataset retains in-frame rearrangements with V and J assigned. A fraction of the clones does not appear; measured against another copy, unresolved V genes explain less than half of the discrepancy, and the remainder lacks a known reason. Present in this sample are roughly 80,000 clones, 80% to 90% of which were seen just once. More than 1.5% of the sample rests with the top ten.

The chain was built from TRBV5-1 and TRBJ2-3; the D gene assignment is ambiguous. The source is an adult with an advanced solid tumor such as melanoma, head and neck, liver or kidney cancer. This material consisted of CD4+ or CD8+ T cells sorted from blood, taken in a trial of the OX40 agonist ivuxolimab. The CDR3 protein: CASSFTATSTDTQYF. DNA sequence: TGCGCCAGCAGCTTTACAGCCACTAGCACAGATACGCAGTATTTT.